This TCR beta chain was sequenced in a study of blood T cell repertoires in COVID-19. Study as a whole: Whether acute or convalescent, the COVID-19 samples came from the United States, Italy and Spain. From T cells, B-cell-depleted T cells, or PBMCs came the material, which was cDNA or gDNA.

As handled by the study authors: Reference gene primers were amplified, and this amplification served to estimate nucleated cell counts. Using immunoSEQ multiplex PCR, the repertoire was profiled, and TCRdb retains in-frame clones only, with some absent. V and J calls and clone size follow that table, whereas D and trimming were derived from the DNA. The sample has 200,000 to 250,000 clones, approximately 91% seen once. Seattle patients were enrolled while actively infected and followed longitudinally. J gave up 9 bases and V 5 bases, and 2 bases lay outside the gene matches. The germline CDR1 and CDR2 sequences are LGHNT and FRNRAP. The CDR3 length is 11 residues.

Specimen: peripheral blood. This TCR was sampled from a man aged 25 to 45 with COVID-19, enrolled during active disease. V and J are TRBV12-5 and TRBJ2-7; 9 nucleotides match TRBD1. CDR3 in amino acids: CASGLGQGQYF. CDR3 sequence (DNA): TGTGCTAGTGGTCTGGGACAGGGGCAGTACTTC.